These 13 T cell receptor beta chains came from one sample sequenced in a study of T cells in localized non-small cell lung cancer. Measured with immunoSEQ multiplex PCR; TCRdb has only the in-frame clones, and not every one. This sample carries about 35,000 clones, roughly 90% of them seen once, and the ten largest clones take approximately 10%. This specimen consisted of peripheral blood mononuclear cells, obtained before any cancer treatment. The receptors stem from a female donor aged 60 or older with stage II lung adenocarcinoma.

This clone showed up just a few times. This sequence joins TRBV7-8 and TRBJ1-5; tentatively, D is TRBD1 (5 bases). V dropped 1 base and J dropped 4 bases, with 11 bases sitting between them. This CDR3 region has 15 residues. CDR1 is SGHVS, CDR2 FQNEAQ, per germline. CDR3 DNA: TGTGCCAGCAGCTTAGAGACGAGGGGAAATCAGCCCCAGCATTTT. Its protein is CASSLETRGNQPQHF.

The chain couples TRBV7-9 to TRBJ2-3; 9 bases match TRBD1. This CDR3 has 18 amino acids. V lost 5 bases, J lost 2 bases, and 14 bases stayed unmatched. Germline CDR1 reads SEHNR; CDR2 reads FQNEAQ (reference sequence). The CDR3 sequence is CASSTSHLGTGNTDTQYF. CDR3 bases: TGTGCCAGCAGCACCTCACACTTGGGGACAGGGAACACAGATACGCAGTATTTT. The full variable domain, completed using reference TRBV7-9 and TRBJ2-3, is DTGVSQNPRHKITKRGQNVTFRCDPISEHNRLYWYRQTLGQGPEFLTYFQNEAQLEKSRLLSDRFSAERPKGSFSTLEIQRTEQGDSAMYLCASSTSHLGTGNTDTQYFGPGTRLTVL.

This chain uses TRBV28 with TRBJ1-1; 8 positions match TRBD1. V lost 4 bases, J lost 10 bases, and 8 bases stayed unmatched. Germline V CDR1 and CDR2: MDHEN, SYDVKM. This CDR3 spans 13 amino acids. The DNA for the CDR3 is TGTGCCAGCAGTTCGACAGGGGCGCAAGGAGCTTTCTTT. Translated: CASSSTGAQGAFF.

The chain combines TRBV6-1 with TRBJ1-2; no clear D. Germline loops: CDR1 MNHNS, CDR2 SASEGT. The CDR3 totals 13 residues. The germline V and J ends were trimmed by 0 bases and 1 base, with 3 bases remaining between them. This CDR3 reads CASSEAFNYGYTF. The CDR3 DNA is TGTGCCAGCAGTGAAGCTTTTAACTATGGCTACACCTTC.

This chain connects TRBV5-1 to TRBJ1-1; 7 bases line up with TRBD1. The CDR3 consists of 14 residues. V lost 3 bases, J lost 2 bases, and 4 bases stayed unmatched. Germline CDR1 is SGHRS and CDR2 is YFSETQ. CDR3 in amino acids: CASSSTGVNTEAFF. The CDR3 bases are TGCGCCAGCAGCTCTACAGGGGTTAACACTGAAGCTTTCTTT.

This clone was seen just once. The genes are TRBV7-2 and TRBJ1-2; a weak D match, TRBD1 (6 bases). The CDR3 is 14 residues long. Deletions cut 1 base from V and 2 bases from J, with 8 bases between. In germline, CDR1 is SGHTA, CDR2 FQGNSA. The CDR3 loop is CASSLGGLNYGYTF. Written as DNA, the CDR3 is TGTGCCAGCAGCTTAGGGGGGCTGAACTATGGCTACACCTTC.

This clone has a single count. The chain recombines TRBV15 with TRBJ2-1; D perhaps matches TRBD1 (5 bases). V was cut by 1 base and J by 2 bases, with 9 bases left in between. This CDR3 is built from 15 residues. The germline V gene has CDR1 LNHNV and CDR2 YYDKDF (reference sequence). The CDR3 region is CATSRGHRTYNEQFF. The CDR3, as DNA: TGTGCCACCAGCAGAGGGCACAGGACCTACAATGAGCAGTTCTTC.

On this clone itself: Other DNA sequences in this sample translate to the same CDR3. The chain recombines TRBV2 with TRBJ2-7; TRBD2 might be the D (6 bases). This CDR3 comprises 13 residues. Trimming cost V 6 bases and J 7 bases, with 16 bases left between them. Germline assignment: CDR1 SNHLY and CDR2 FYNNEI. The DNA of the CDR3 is TGTGCCAGCAGCGGGGGAGTACGAAGGGAGCAGTACTTC. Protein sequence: CASSGGVRREQYF.

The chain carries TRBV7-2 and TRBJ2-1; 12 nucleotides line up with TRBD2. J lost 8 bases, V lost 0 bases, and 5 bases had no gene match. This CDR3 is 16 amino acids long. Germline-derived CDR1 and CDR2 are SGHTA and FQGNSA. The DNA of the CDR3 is TGTGCCAGCAGCTTAGCTACTAGCGGGAGGACCCATGAGCAGTTCTTC. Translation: CASSLATSGRTHEQFF. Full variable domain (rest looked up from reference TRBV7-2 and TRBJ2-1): GAGVSQSPSNKVTEKGKDVELRCDPISGHTALYWYRQSLGQGLEFLIYFQGNSAPDKSGLPSDRFSAERTGGSVSTLTIQRTQQEDSAVYLCASSLATSGRTHEQFFGPGTRLTVL.

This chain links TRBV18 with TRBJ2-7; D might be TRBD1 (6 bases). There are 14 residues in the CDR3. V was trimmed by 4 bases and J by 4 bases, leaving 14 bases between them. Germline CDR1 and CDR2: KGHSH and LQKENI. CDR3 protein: CASSHARDKYEQYF. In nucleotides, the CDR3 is TGTGCCAGCTCACACGCCCGGGACAAATACGAGCAGTACTTC.

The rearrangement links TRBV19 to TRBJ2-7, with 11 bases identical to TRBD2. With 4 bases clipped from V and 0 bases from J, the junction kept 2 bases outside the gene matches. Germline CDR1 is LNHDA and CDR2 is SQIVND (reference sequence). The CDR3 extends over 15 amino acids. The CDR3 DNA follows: TGTGCCAGTAGTACACTAGCGGGGGTCTCCTACGAGCAGTACTTC. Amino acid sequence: CASSTLAGVSYEQYF.

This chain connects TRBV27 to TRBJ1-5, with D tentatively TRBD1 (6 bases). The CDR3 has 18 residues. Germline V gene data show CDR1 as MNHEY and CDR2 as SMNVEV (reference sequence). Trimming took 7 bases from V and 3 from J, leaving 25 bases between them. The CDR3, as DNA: TGTGCCAGCACTTCCTTCCGCCGGGACATCGAATTCAATCAGCCCCAGCATTTT. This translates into CASTSFRRDIEFNQPQHF.

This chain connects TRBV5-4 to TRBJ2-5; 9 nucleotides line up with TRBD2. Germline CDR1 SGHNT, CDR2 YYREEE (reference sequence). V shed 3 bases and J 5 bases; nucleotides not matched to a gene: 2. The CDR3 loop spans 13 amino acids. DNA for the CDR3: TGTGCCAGCAGCTCCGGGACTAGCGAGACCCAGTACTTC. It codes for CASSSGTSETQYF.